This T cell receptor (beta chain) was observed in a study of T-cell reconstitution after alpha-beta-depleted transplantation in children (TCRdb year 2016). As for the study more broadly: T-cell immune reconstitution after TCRalphabeta/CD19-depleted allogeneic hematopoietic cell transplantation in children was quantitatively tracked in the study by means of TCR repertoire profiling. Findings and caveats that apply to the study as a whole: Apparently early alphabetaT-cell count recovery about two months after transplant reportedly relied on only several hundred rapidly expanded clones derived from non-depleted graft cells. In some patients, the high TCRbeta diversity seen at day 60 was put down to recipient T cells and intrathymic progenitors that had survived conditioning. Hyperexpanded clone frequencies declined over subsequent months; after one year, T-cell counts and TCRbeta diversity were mostly attributed to newly produced T cells.

The treatment or condition label of this sample denotes: allogeneic hematopoietic cell transplantation with graft depleted of TCRalphabeta T cells and CD19 B cells. TCRalphabeta/CD19-depleted allogeneic hematopoietic cell grafts were given to the transplant recipients, all of whom were children. This clonotype was observed many times. The clone's antigen remains unknown. No qualities accompany the bases; no much larger clone lies one base away. The library came from PCR. TCRdb names Illumina HiSeq 2500 as the instrument used. Molecular barcoding was employed in the preparation of TCR libraries, with unique molecular identifiers being used to normalize TCRbeta repertoire quantification. Using fastp trimming at Q25 and MiXCR clonotype assembly, TCRdb reanalyzed the public sequencing data and kept in-frame beta chains. Identical CDR3 protein sequences are pooled into one entry, listed with their most common genes and DNA. This sample has 450,000 to 600,000 distinct CDR3 sequences in its table, and 13% of those were observed once. The top ten clonotypes cover around 2.2% of the sample.

Cut back by 5 bases and 4 bases, the V and J ends lie 15 bases apart. The CDR3 spans 15 residues, from the cysteine through the phenylalanine. Only the CDR3 part of the read is kept: 45 bases, read in frame from the first base. The germline V gene provides CDR1 MDHEN and CDR2 SYDVKM. The material sequenced was PBMCs, mostly from graft donor cells, taken 360 days after TCRalphabeta/CD19-depleted stem cell transplant. The rearrangement joined TRBV28 to TRBJ2-1; the D region possibly corresponds to TRBD2 (5 bases align). The TCR sequence derives from a male patient younger than 18 who had a stem cell transplant for acute myeloid leukemia, so the T cells may come from the graft donor. The nucleotide sequence is TGTGCCAGCAGTCTGTGGGAGTCGGCTTACAATGAGCAGTTCTTC. Its coded protein is CASSLWESAYNEQFF.